This T cell receptor (beta chain) was recovered during a study of cytomegalovirus exposure and HLA in healthy donors. Per the germline V gene, CDR1 is SGHNT and CDR2 is YENEEA. The CDR3 covers 15 residues. The V gene end was trimmed by 5 bases and the J gene end by 3 bases; junction bases not matched to a gene: 3. PCR employed 60 Vbeta and 13 Jbeta primers. Here immunoSEQ multiplex PCR was the method, and the copy in TCRdb shows in-frame clones only, minus some. This table has about 160,000 clones, roughly 79% appearing once. The TCR was taken from a man aged 40-49 years in good health and CMV-seronegative. The sample was PBMCs. This chain uses TRBV11-3 with TRBJ2-3; 12 bases align to TRBD1. CDR3: CASSAGQGATDTQYF. The CDR3 nucleotides read TGTGCCAGCAGCGCGGGACAGGGGGCGACAGATACGCAGTATTTT.